These 5 T cell receptor beta chains share one sample of origin, sequenced in a study of T cells in Graves' hyperthyroidism and ophthalmopathy. Using RNA transcripts as the source, TCR beta CDR3 regions were amplified. Initially, a first-round RT-PCR of the TCR CDR3 employed the HTBI primer set. TCRdb reprocessed the multiplex PCR reads with MiXCR, giving one entry per CDR3 protein. The sample has 600,000 to 700,000 distinct CDR3 sequences, less than 45% seen once. What was sequenced was peripheral blood or thyroid tissue (not recorded which). These receptors were collected from an adult man with Graves' disease, either hyperthyroidism or ophthalmopathy (not recorded which).

The chain joins TRBV28 to TRBJ1-2; the D is unclear. Per germline, CDR1 MDHEN and CDR2 SYDVKM. The CDR3 consists of 15 residues. V was trimmed by 2 bases and J by 4 bases, leaving 14 bases between them. The CDR3 nucleotides read TGTGCCAGCAGTTTAGTAGTCTTCGACGGCTATGGCTACACCTTC. Translating gives CASSLVVFDGYGYTF.

V is TRBV2 and J is TRBJ2-7, with D possibly being TRBD1 (8 bases). Germline V gives CDR1 SNHLY, CDR2 FYNNEI. Trimming took off 5 bases at V and 2 bases at J, with 13 bases between the two ends. The CDR3 runs to 14 residues. CDR3: CASSPTGGAYEQYF. CDR3 nucleotide sequence: TGTGCCAGCAGTCCCACAGGGGGGGCCTACGAGCAGTACTTC.

In this sample, this clonotype turned up once. As the CDR3 is not closed by the conserved phenylalanine or tryptophan, this likely results from a read error. It is unclear where the CDR3 begins or ends on the DNA, so no DNA is shown, and the CDR3 is as TCRdb lists it. This chain uses TRBV10-3 with TRBJ1-4; the table's D call, TRBD1, has no DNA check behind it. CDR1 is ENHRY, CDR2 SYGVKD, per germline. The CDR3 numbers 10 amino acids, ends counted. This CDR3 reads CASRDAGAVY.

This clonotype occurred many times. This sequence joins TRBV12-3 or TRBV12-4 and TRBJ1-1; no clear D gene. The V end was cut by 3 bases, the J end by 1 base, with 3 bases between. The CDR3 is made up of 12 amino acids. The CDR3 DNA is TGTGCCAGCAGTTTCGGGAACACTGAAGCTTTCTTT. The encoded protein is CASSFGNTEAFF.

This chain connects TRBV12-3 or TRBV12-4 to TRBJ2-5; D is possibly TRBD1 or TRBD2 (5 bases each). The CDR3 runs to 13 residues. The V and J ends lost 4 bases and 7 bases respectively, with 13 bases between them. CDR3 DNA sequence: TGTGCCAGCAGTTCGGACGGGGCGCGGACCCAGTACTTC. Protein product: CASSSDGARTQYF.